The 25 T cell receptor beta chains presented below share a single source sample, sequenced in a study of Graves' ophthalmopathy and Graves' hyperthyroidism. RNA served as the template for amplifying TCR beta CDR3 regions. The workflow started with a first-round RT-PCR run with HTBI primers and then moved on to a second-round multiplex PCR. TCRdb independently ran MiXCR on the multiplex PCR reads; one entry per CDR3 protein. The sample shows roughly 600,000 distinct CDR3 sequences, roughly 39% of them seen only once. Sequenced material: peripheral blood or thyroid tissue (not recorded which). The source of these receptors is an adult man with Graves' hyperthyroidism.

This clonotype has a handful of counts. The chain carries TRBV24-1 and TRBJ2-3, with D possibly TRBD2 on 5 matching bases. The ends were cut back, 7 bases at V and 2 bases at J, with 6 bases in the middle. The CDR3 loop spans 12 amino acids. Per the germline V gene, CDR1 is KGHDR and CDR2 is SFDVKD. As DNA, the CDR3 is TGTGCCACCAGGGGAGACACAGATACGCAGTATTTT. Translated, it gives CATRGDTDTQYF.

This clonotype was counted many times. V usage is TRBV4-1 and J usage is TRBJ1-3; D remains ambiguous. CDR1 is MGHRA, CDR2 YSYEKL, per germline. Trimming cost V 1 base and J 0 bases, with 7 bases left between them. The CDR3 runs 15 residues. CDR3 protein: CASSQVWPSGNTIYF. DNA for the CDR3: TGCGCCAGCAGCCAAGTTTGGCCCTCTGGAAACACCATATATTTT.

V is TRBV20-1 and J is TRBJ1-3; 7 nucleotides line up with TRBD1. With 3 bases clipped from V and 3 bases from J, the junction kept 11 bases outside the gene matches. This CDR3 is built from 16 residues. The germline CDR1 and CDR2 sequences are DFQATT and SNEGSKA (reference sequence). The CDR3 DNA sequence: TGCAGTGCTAGCACATACAGGGGTAGCTATGGAAACACCATATATTTT. Amino acids: CSASTYRGSYGNTIYF.

This clonotype showed up many times. The chain uses TRBV19 and TRBJ2-5; tentative D call: TRBD2 (6 bases). Looked up from germline, CDR1 is LNHDA and CDR2 is SQIVND (reference sequence). With 6 bases removed from V and 6 bases from J, the gap between germline ends came to 17 bases. CDR3 length: 14 residues. The CDR3 DNA follows: TGTGCCAGTAGCCCGGGAGCCGATCTGAAGACCCAGTACTTC. This translates into CASSPGADLKTQYF.

This clonotype was observed a handful of times. V gene TRBV10-2 combines with J gene TRBJ2-7; 8 bases are a match to TRBD1. TRBJ2-1 explains the end of the DNA better; the J call may be wrong. This CDR3 is built from 14 residues. Per germline, CDR1 WSHSY and CDR2 SAAADI. CDR3 sequence reads: CASSLRTGYGEQFF. CDR3 DNA sequence: TGCGCCAGCAGTCTTAGGACAGGGTACGGTGAGCAGTTCTTC.

The chain combines TRBV7-9 with TRBJ1-2; 7 nucleotides line up with TRBD1. CDR1 SEHNR and CDR2 FQNEAQ come from the germline V gene (reference sequence). V lost 5 bases to trimming and J lost 2 bases; unmatched junction nucleotides: 5. This CDR3 has 14 residues. The DNA of the CDR3 is TGTGCCAGCAGCATGGGACAGCCCAACTATGGCTACACCTTC. It translates to CASSMGQPNYGYTF.

The chain uses TRBV6-5 and TRBJ1-5; 9 bases agree with TRBD1. This CDR3 spans 17 amino acids. CDR1 is MNHEY and CDR2 is SVGAGI in the germline V gene. J was trimmed by 0 bases and V by 5 bases; bases with no gene match: 8. The CDR3 DNA is TGTGCCAGCAGTCCCGGGACAGGGAGTTATAGCAATCAGCCCCAGCATTTT. Amino acids: CASSPGTGSYSNQPQHF.

The sample holds many counts of this clonotype. V gene TRBV6-5 combines with J gene TRBJ1-1; perhaps TRBD1 as D (5 bases). Germline V lookup: CDR1 MNHEY, CDR2 SVGAGI. This CDR3 is built from 13 residues. Trimming removed 1 base from V and 6 bases from J, with 9 bases in between. The DNA for the CDR3 is TGTGCCAGCAGTTACTTCAAGGGACCTGAAGCTTTCTTT. Translated: CASSYFKGPEAFF.

In the case of this clonotype: One base away lies a much larger clone, so this may be a sequencing read error. This chain uses TRBV2 with TRBJ1-2; D might be TRBD1 (6 bases). The V end lost 6 bases, the J end lost 6 bases, and 23 bases lay between the germline ends. This CDR3 has 16 amino acids. The germline CDR1 and CDR2 sequences are SNHLY and FYNNEI. The CDR3 nucleotides are TGTGCCAGCAGCACCCGGGAAACAGGGTTTAAGGATGGCTACACCTTC. Protein: CASSTRETGFKDGYTF.

This clonotype showed up many times. The chain is built from TRBV5-1 and TRBJ1-1; perhaps TRBD1 as D (5 bases). Germline V gene lookup returns CDR1 SGHRS and CDR2 YFSETQ. Trimming pared 4 bases from V and 4 bases from J, leaving 17 bases between. This CDR3 spans 15 amino acids. The CDR3 bases are TGCGCCAGCAGCCCTCGGCAAGGGGCGGTCACTGAAGCTTTCTTT. Translating gives CASSPRQGAVTEAFF. Complete variable domain (other parts from reference TRBV5-1 and TRBJ1-1): KAGVTQTPRYLIKTRGQQVTLSCSPISGHRSVSWYQQTPGQGLQFLFEYFSETQRNKGNFPGRFSGRQFSNSRSEMNVSTLELGDSALYLCASSPRQGAVTEAFFGQGTRLTVV.

Regarding this clonotype: It may be a read error: a sequence one base away is much more abundant. CDR3 in DNA: TGTGCCAGCAGCTTAGACGACTCACCCCTCCACTTT. Protein sequence: CASSLDDSPLHF. This chain joins TRBV7-2 and TRBJ1-6, with D unclear. Germline lookup yields CDR1 SGHTA and CDR2 FQGNSA. CDR3 length: 12 amino acids. Trimming pared 1 base from V and 10 bases from J, leaving 5 bases between.

This clonotype was seen at least ten times. This chain joins TRBV4-1 and TRBJ1-2; tentative D call: TRBD1 (6 bases). With 0 bases removed from V and 7 bases from J, the gap between germline ends came to 9 bases. The germline V gene has CDR1 MGHRA and CDR2 YSYEKL. The CDR3 is 13 amino acids. The CDR3 sequence: CASSQDRGSGYTF. CDR3 DNA sequence: TGCGCCAGCAGCCAAGACAGGGGATCTGGCTACACCTTC.

There are many counts of this clonotype. The V gene is TRBV2, the J gene TRBJ1-5; 8 bases match TRBD1. V trimming: 5 bases; J trimming: 5 bases; junction bases outside the gene matches: 8. This CDR3 is 15 amino acids long. Germline-derived CDR1 and CDR2 are SNHLY and FYNNEI. The CDR3 DNA is TGTGCCAGCAGTTACATTCCGACAGGGGATCAGCCCCAGCATTTT. It codes for CASSYIPTGDQPQHF.

This clonotype was observed many times. J is TRBJ1-2 and V is TRBV19, with TRBD1 matching 8 bases. The CDR3 spans 16 residues. V shed 6 bases, J shed 4 bases, and the junction held 13 bases outside the gene matches. CDR1 is LNHDA and CDR2 is SQIVND in the germline V gene (reference sequence). In DNA, the CDR3 is TGTGCCAGTAGCACCTTCGCTCAGGGGGCCTTCTATGGCTACACCTTC. This codes for CASSTFAQGAFYGYTF.

The chain recombines TRBV6-1 with TRBJ2-3; a weak D match, TRBD2 (6 bases). Germline assignment: CDR1 MNHNS and CDR2 SASEGT. With 6 bases removed from V and 4 bases from J, the gap between germline ends came to 17 bases. The CDR3 covers 15 residues. The CDR3 is CASSLYGAGPDTQYF. The CDR3 bases are TGTGCCAGCAGCCTATATGGAGCGGGCCCAGATACGCAGTATTTT.

In its sample, this clonotype was seen many times. The chain carries TRBV4-2 and TRBJ1-1; D is uncertain. CDR3 size: 15 residues. Trimming removed 0 bases at V and 3 bases at J, with 11 bases between. Germline CDR1 LGHNA, CDR2 YNFKEQ. This CDR3 is CASSQDLSLDTEAFF. The CDR3 region has the DNA TGTGCCAGCAGCCAAGATCTCAGTTTGGACACTGAAGCTTTCTTT.

CDR3 nucleotide sequence: TGTGCCAGCAGTGCAGGGACACTCTACGAGCAGTACTTC. This encodes CASSAGTLYEQYF. The chain couples TRBV9 to TRBJ2-7, with TRBD1 as a possible D gene (6 bases). Per the germline V gene, CDR1 is SGDLS and CDR2 is YYNGEE. The CDR3 has 13 amino acids. Trimming pared 5 bases from V and 3 bases from J, leaving 12 bases between.

This clonotype showed up many times. The rearrangement links TRBV10-3 to TRBJ2-7, with 9 positions matching TRBD1. CDR1 and CDR2 from the germline V gene are ENHRY and SYGVKD. The CDR3 totals 14 residues. The trim removed 10 bases at V and 0 bases at J, leaving 7 bases unmatched. CDR3 nucleotides: TGTGCCAGCAGGGACAGGGAGCGCTCCTACGAGCAGTACTTC. Amino acids: CASRDRERSYEQYF.

This clonotype was detected only once. Lacking the conserved final phenylalanine or tryptophan, this CDR3 likely reflects a read error. It is unclear where the CDR3 begins or ends on the DNA, so no DNA is shown, and the CDR3 is as TCRdb lists it. V gene TRBV15 combines with J gene TRBJ1-6; TRBD1, the table's D call, was not compared with the DNA. Inclusive of both ends, the CDR3 amounts to 12 amino acids. Looked up from germline, CDR1 is LNHNV and CDR2 is YYDKDF (reference sequence). The CDR3 is CATNRDKGQVPV.

V usage is TRBV29-1 and J usage is TRBJ2-1; D is undetermined. Per germline, CDR1 SQVTM and CDR2 ANQGSEA. The CDR3 sequence is 10 residues long. V was clipped by 4 bases and J by 4 bases, with 2 bases between them. This CDR3 reads CSVVYNEQFF. CDR3 coding DNA: TGCAGCGTTGTATACAATGAGCAGTTCTTC.

The V and J genes are TRBV5-1 and TRBJ1-1; 7 bases fit TRBD1. V was pared by 6 bases and J by 8 bases, with 10 bases of the junction left unmatched. The CDR3 extends over 13 amino acids. Germline V gene data show CDR1 as SGHRS and CDR2 as YFSETQ. The CDR3 protein is CASNGGGGTEAFF. The CDR3 DNA follows: TGCGCCAGCAACGGGGGAGGGGGCACAGAAGCTTTCTTT.

This clonotype has ten or more counts. CDR3 DNA: TGTGCCAGCAAGGACGATTATAGCAATCAGCCCCAGCATTTT. Its protein is CASKDDYSNQPQHF. V is TRBV2 and J is TRBJ1-5; D gene ambiguous. Germline CDR1 reads SNHLY; CDR2 reads FYNNEI. This CDR3 spans 14 amino acids. Trimming cost V 7 bases and J 0 bases, with 10 bases left between them. Full variable domain (outside the CDR3, taken from reference TRBV2 and TRBJ1-5): EPEVTQTPSHQVTQMGQEVILRCVPISNHLYFYWYRQILGQKVEFLVSFYNNEISEKSEIFDDQFSVERPDGSNFTLKIRSTKLEDSAMYFCASKDDYSNQPQHFGDGTRLSIL.

With respect to this clonotype: The germline gene is not matched at one end of the junction; a read error may be the cause. The gene calls are TRBV19 and TRBJ1-1; D possibly corresponds to TRBD1 (5 bases). The CDR3 totals 13 residues. Germline-derived CDR1 and CDR2 are LNHDA and SQIVND (reference sequence). Written as DNA, the CDR3 is TGTGCCAGTAGAATAGCGGGGGGCACTGAAGCTTTCTTT. Translation: CASRIAGGTEAFF. Full variable domain (rest looked up from reference TRBV19 and TRBJ1-1): DGGITQSPKYLFRKEGQNVTLSCEQNLNHDAMYWYRQDPGQGLRLIYYSQIVNDFQKGDIAEGYSVSREKKESFPLTVTSAQKNPTAFYLCASRIAGGTEAFFGQGTRLTVV.

This clonotype came up many times. The V call is TRBV20-1, the J call TRBJ1-2; 7 bases align to TRBD1. Germline trimming cut 6 bases from V and 2 bases from J; bases unmatched to any gene: 6. Germline V gene data show CDR1 as DFQATT and CDR2 as SNEGSKA (reference sequence). The CDR3 has 13 amino acids. This CDR3 is CSAPDRSNYGYTF. In nucleotides, the CDR3 is TGCAGTGCCCCGGACAGGTCCAACTATGGCTACACCTTC.

With regard to this clonotype: Its ends do not fully match the called genes, so a read error is possible. V is TRBV10-3 and J is TRBJ1-4; D is undetermined. The germline gives CDR1 ENHRY, CDR2 SYGVKD. The CDR3 runs to 16 residues. CDR3 amino acids: CASSGEGGATNEKLFF. The CDR3 bases are TGTGCCAGCAGTGGCGAGGGAGGCGCAACTAATGAAAAACTGTTTTTT.